The source of this TCR beta chain is a study of T cells in localized non-small cell lung cancer. Regarding the study as a whole: Median detection of top 100 tumor clones in adjacent lung was under 75 clones.

On this clone itself: The antigen remains undetermined.

The CDR3 length is 15 residues. Germline CDR1 reads MDHEN; CDR2 reads SYDVKM. Trimming stripped 1 base from V and 6 bases from J, with 13 bases between. The assay was immunoSEQ multiplex PCR, and TCRdb's table has in-frame clones only and misses some. In the table there are around 64,000 clones, 70% to 90% of which are singletons. The receptor was derived from a man between 40 and 70 years old with stage I squamous cell lung carcinoma. This chain joins TRBV28 and TRBJ1-5; TRBD1 is a possible D gene (6 bases). The sample consisted of peripheral blood, taken before any cancer treatment. The CDR3 sequence is CASSLLGAQGQPQHF. The CDR3, as DNA: TGTGCCAGCAGTTTATTGGGGGCGCAAGGTCAGCCCCAGCATTTT. Supplemented by reference TRBV28 and TRBJ1-5, the full variable domain reads DVKVTQSSRYLVKRTGEKVFLECVQDMDHENMFWYRQDPGLGLRLIYFSYDVKMKEKGDIPEGYSVSREKKERFSLILESASTNQTSMYLCASSLLGAQGQPQHFGDGTRLSIL.